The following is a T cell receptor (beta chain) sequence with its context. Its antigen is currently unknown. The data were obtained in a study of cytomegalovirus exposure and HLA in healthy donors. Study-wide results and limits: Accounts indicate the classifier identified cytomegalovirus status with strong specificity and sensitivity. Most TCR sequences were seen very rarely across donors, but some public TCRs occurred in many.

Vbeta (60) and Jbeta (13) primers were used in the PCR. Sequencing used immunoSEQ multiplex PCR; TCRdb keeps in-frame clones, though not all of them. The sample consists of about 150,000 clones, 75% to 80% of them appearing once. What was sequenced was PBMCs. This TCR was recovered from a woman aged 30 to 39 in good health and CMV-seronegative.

Here the CDR3 reads CASSEELAGGHPTDTQYF. The CDR3 DNA sequence: TGTGCCAGCAGTGAAGAACTAGCGGGGGGGCACCCCACAGATACGCAGTATTTT. The chain has TRBV2 and TRBJ2-3, with TRBD2 matching over 13 bases. This CDR3 region has 18 residues. V dropped 1 base and J dropped 2; count of bases not matched to a gene: 6. Germline assignment: CDR1 SNHLY and CDR2 FYNNEI.